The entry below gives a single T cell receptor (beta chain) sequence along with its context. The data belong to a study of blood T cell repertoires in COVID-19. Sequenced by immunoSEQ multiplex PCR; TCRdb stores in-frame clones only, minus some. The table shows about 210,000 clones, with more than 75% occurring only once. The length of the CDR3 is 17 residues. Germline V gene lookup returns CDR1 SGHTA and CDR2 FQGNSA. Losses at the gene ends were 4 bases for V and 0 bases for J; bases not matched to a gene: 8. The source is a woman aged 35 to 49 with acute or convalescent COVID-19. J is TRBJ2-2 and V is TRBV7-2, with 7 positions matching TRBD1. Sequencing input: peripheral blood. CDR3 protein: CASSYPTGQPNTGELFF. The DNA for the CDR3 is TGTGCCAGCAGCTACCCGACAGGGCAGCCGAACACCGGGGAGCTGTTTTTT.